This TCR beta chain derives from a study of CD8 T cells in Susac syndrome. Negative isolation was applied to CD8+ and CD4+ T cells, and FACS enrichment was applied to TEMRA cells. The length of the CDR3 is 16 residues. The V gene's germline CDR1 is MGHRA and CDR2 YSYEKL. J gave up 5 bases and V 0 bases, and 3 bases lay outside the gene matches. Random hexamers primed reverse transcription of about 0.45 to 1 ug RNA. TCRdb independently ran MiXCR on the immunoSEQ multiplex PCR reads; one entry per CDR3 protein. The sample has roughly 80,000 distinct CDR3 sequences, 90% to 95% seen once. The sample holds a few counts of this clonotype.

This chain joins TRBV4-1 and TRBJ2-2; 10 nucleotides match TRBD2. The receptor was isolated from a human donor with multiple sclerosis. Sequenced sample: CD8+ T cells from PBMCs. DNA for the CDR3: TGCGCCAGCAGCCAAGAGCCTAGCGGGGGAACCGGGGAGCTGTTTTTT. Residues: CASSQEPSGGTGELFF.